This entry describes one TCR beta chain. The clone's antigen remains unknown. Per-base qualities were not stored, and no clone one base away is much larger. CDR1 and CDR2 are drawn from the germline V gene: MNHEY, SVGAGI. V loses 2 bases of germline sequence and J loses 6 bases, and the interval between the two ends is 18 bases. The CDR3 goes from the cysteine to the phenylalanine over 16 residues. Just the 48-base CDR3 DNA is kept, in frame starting at base 1. This record comes from a study of cytomegalovirus exposure and HLA in healthy donors listed by TCRdb under 2017. The study in broad terms: A later analysis indicated that the 110 or so validation repertoires were generated on the platform also employed for the approximately 700 repertoires of the first cohort. The study aimed to test whether cataloging public T cell receptors could reveal signatures of past pathogen exposure. In addition to the first cohort of roughly 670 subjects, a separate validation cohort of approximately 130 different subjects was used. To predict cytomegalovirus infection status, the study brought together high-throughput TCR immunosequencing, statistical association of individual TCRs with disease status, and machine learning.

The donors belonged to the validation cohort of 90 to 150 subjects, which was separate from the roughly 680-subject first cohort. Library creation used the immunoSEQ multiplex PCR assay. The study's own analysis went as follows. A statistical classification framework was built to diagnose cytomegalovirus status from the catalog of TCR beta chain sequences. This is the immuneACCESS table as TCRdb keeps it, with only in-frame sequences that have V and J called. A part of the clones is gone; compared with another copy, unresolved V genes explain less than half, and the rest is unexplained. D and trimming were read from the DNA, whereas the V and J calls and clone size are those reported in that table. The sample table records 90,000 to 140,000 clones; around 87% of these occur just once. The ten largest clones take up roughly 4.2% of the sample. The full study reports these points: The validation cohort had no HLA typing available for a later analysis, so co-occurrence within that cohort was assessed over all 120 or so repertoires. Cytomegalovirus status was reported to be diagnosed by the classifier with high specificity and sensitivity in both the original and validation cohorts. The study gave a list of under 200 TCR beta chains associated with cytomegalovirus. A later analysis found that TCRs clustered in the first cohort also tended to co-occur in the roughly 120 validation repertoires, with approximately 93% of cluster scores above 0. Most TCR sequences were observed very rarely across donors, whereas some public TCRs were present in many individuals. According to the authors, the approach could potentially be generalized to other disease states and immunological phenotypes. A few of the identified cytomegalovirus-associated TCR beta chains were confirmed in vitro to be specific for cytomegalovirus antigens.

The chain employs TRBV6-5 and TRBJ2-3; the D region possibly corresponds to TRBD1 (7 bases align). The sequence came from a woman between 18 and 30 years old in good health and CMV-seropositive. Input material: PBMCs. At the DNA level, the sequence is TGTGCCAGCAGTTACCTTGGGGCCGGAGGGGGCGATACGCAGTATTTT. It translates to CASSYLGAGGGDTQYF.